Listed here are 13 T cell receptor beta chains from one sample, sequenced in a study of OX40 agonist ivuxolimab in advanced cancers. Library preparation was by the immunoSEQ multiplex PCR assay. TCRdb mirrors the immuneACCESS table, restricted to in-frame sequences. Some clones are absent from its copies; in checked studies, under half trace to an unresolved V gene, and the reason for the others is unknown. The sample data list roughly 58,000 clones, and about nine tenths of these were observed just once. The ten largest clones add up to approximately 0.8% of the sample. Sequenced material: CD4+ or CD8+ T cells sorted from blood, taken in a trial of the OX40 agonist ivuxolimab. The receptor source for this set is an adult with an advanced solid tumor such as melanoma, head and neck, liver or kidney cancer.

The chain employs TRBV27 and TRBJ1-1; D gene ambiguous. CDR3 size: 11 residues. CDR1 is MNHEY, CDR2 SMNVEV, per germline (reference sequence). The CDR3 DNA is TGTGTAGGTTGGCCTCCCCCTGAAGCTTTCTTT. Translation gives CVGWPPPEAFF.

The V and J genes are TRBV10-2 and TRBJ2-7; TRBD2 matches at 13 bases. This CDR3 is built from 14 residues. The trim removed 7 bases at V and 5 bases at J, leaving 5 bases unmatched. Germline V gene data show CDR1 as WSHSY and CDR2 as SAAADI. In nucleotides, the CDR3 is TGCGCCAGCACCGGACTAGCGGGAGCCAACGAGCAGTACTTC. This codes for CASTGLAGANEQYF.

The chain employs TRBV28 and TRBJ2-1, with TRBD2 matching over 7 bases. V shed 1 base and J 7 bases; nucleotides not matched to a gene: 10. Germline CDR1 and CDR2: MDHEN and SYDVKM. This CDR3 is built from 16 residues. For the CDR3, the DNA is TGTGCCAGCAGTTTATATGCGGGAGAATTTAGGAATGAGCAGTTCTTC. Translated: CASSLYAGEFRNEQFF.

The V and J genes are TRBV6-4 and TRBJ2-6, with D perhaps TRBD1 (6 bases). The CDR3 has 16 residues. V lost 6 bases and J 4 bases, leaving 16 bases between the germline ends. From germline, CDR1 is MRHNA and CDR2 SNTAGT. CDR3 sequence reads: CASSPGHALGANVLTF. The CDR3 DNA reads as TGTGCCAGCAGCCCGGGACATGCTCTCGGGGCCAACGTCCTGACTTTC.

The chain carries TRBV6-5 and TRBJ1-5; 8 bases are a match to TRBD1. The CDR3 is 15 amino acids. V lost 5 bases to trimming and J lost 6 bases; unmatched junction nucleotides: 9. CDR1 is MNHEY and CDR2 is SVGAGI in the germline V gene. The CDR3, as DNA: TGTGCCAGCAGTCCGGACAGGGCATCGGGTCAGCCCCAGCATTTT. It is translated as CASSPDRASGQPQHF.

J is TRBJ2-1 and V is TRBV5-6, with a tentative D call TRBD1 (6 bases). The germline V gene encodes CDR1 SGHDT and CDR2 YYEEEE. The CDR3 has 14 amino acids. Trimming cost V 6 bases and J 4 bases, with 14 bases left between them. DNA of the CDR3: TGTGCCAGCACCGAGAGGGGGAGTTACAATGAGCAGTTCTTC. The encoded protein is CASTERGSYNEQFF. The full variable domain, rest sourced from reference TRBV5-6 and TRBJ2-1, is DAGVTQSPTHLIKTRGQQVTLRCSPKSGHDTVSWYQQALGQGPQFIFQYYEEEERQRGNFPDRFSGHQFPNYSSELNVNALLLGDSALYLCASTERGSYNEQFFGPGTRLTVL.

This clone was picked up one time. The gene calls are TRBV2 and TRBJ2-6; 7 positions match TRBD1. The V gene's germline CDR1 is SNHLY and CDR2 FYNNEI. V shed 8 bases and J 5 bases; nucleotides not matched to a gene: 3. The CDR3 totals 13 residues. The CDR3 loop is CASQGVRANVLTF. DNA for the CDR3: TGTGCCAGCCAGGGGGTAAGGGCCAACGTCCTGACTTTC.

V gene TRBV15 combines with J gene TRBJ2-5; the D is unclear. The CDR3 has 14 residues. The V end lost 0 bases, the J end lost 5 bases, and 10 bases lay between the germline ends. CDR1 is LNHNV, CDR2 YYDKDF, per germline (reference sequence). The CDR3 protein is CATSRDNGFETQYF. In DNA form, the CDR3 reads TGTGCCACCAGCAGAGATAATGGCTTTGAGACCCAGTACTTC.

The chain has TRBV5-8 and TRBJ2-2, with 8 nucleotides matching TRBD2. The CDR3 length is 17 residues. V dropped 0 bases and J dropped 6; count of bases not matched to a gene: 10. Germline V CDR1 and CDR2: SGHTS, YDEGEE. The DNA for the CDR3 is TGTGCCAGCAGCTTGGCCGCGAGCGGGAGCTCCGCCGGGGAGCTGTTTTTT. Residues: CASSLAASGSSAGELFF.

V usage is TRBV5-6 and J usage is TRBJ2-3, with D perhaps TRBD2 (6 bases). V was cut by 3 bases and J by 0 bases, with 8 bases left in between. Germline loops: CDR1 SGHDT, CDR2 YYEEEE. There are 14 residues in the CDR3. CDR3 DNA: TGTGCCAGCAGCTGGGGACTGAGCACAGATACGCAGTATTTT. Amino acid sequence: CASSWGLSTDTQYF.

V usage is TRBV2 and J usage is TRBJ1-5, with 9 bases fitting TRBD1. CDR1 is SNHLY and CDR2 is FYNNEI in the germline V gene. The V and J ends lost 6 bases and 4 bases, in that order; junction bases with no gene match: 7. There are 15 residues in the CDR3. The CDR3 spells CASSRDRVENQPQHF. The DNA for the CDR3 is TGTGCCAGCAGCCGGGACAGGGTGGAAAATCAGCCCCAGCATTTT.

This rearrangement joins TRBV28 to TRBJ1-6; the D is unclear. CDR3 length: 15 amino acids. Trimming pared 3 bases from V and 0 bases from J, leaving 6 bases between. CDR1 is MDHEN, CDR2 SYDVKM, per germline. CDR3: CASSFSYSYNSPLHF. The CDR3 DNA reads as TGTGCCAGCAGTTTCAGTTACTCCTATAATTCACCCCTCCACTTT.

This clone was seen a single time. The rearrangement links TRBV7-2 to TRBJ1-2, with 8 bases lining up with TRBD1. In germline, CDR1 is SGHTA, CDR2 FQGNSA. With 6 bases clipped from V and 3 bases from J, the junction kept 3 bases outside the gene matches. The CDR3 is 13 amino acids. CDR3 loop: CASSPDRDYGYTF. In nucleotides, the CDR3 is TGTGCCAGCAGTCCGGACAGGGACTATGGCTACACCTTC.